A single sample is the source of the 13 T cell receptor beta chains below, sequenced in a study of stem cell transplantation in POMP-related autoinflammatory disease. The data were produced by immunoSEQ multiplex PCR, yet TCRdb's version contains in-frame clones alone and is incomplete. The data contain 9,500 to 14,000 clones, around nine tenths of them seen just once; the ten biggest clones take up 50% to 65%. The antigens these receptors bind are not known. Findings and caveats of the study: A trend toward lower repertoire diversity and greater clonality appeared in every analyzed T-cell subset of PRAID patients. Patients with PRAID showed a restricted number of unique TRB V-J gene pairings.

This specimen was CD8+ T cells from PBMCs, taken before stem cell transplantation. These receptors were obtained from a human donor with POMP-related autoinflammation and immune dysregulation (PRAID).

This chain uses TRBV5-5 with TRBJ1-2; D may be TRBD1 (6 bases). V lost 4 bases and J lost 7, with 17 bases in between. CDR3 length: 14 amino acids. Germline CDR1 is SGHKS and CDR2 is YYEKEE (reference sequence). The CDR3 reads CASSGGRGLGGYTF. CDR3 DNA sequence: TGTGCCAGCAGCGGCGGCAGGGGTTTAGGTGGCTACACCTTC. The complete variable domain, with remaining parts taken from reference TRBV5-5 and TRBJ1-2, reads DAGVTQSPTHLIKTRGQQVTLRCSPISGHKSVSWYQQVLGQGPQFIFQYYEKEERGRGNFPDRFSARQFPNYSSELNVNALLLGDSALYLCASSGGRGLGGYTFGSGTRLTVV.

This clone was counted a single time. The gene calls are TRBV27 and TRBJ2-7, with a tentative D call TRBD1 (5 bases). The CDR3 has 13 amino acids. Trimming took off 5 bases at V and 4 bases at J, with 12 bases between the two ends. In germline, CDR1 is MNHEY, CDR2 SMNVEV (reference sequence). Written as DNA, the CDR3 is TGTGCCAGCAGTATCCGCCAGGGTTACGAGCAGTACTTC. Its protein product is CASSIRQGYEQYF.

This chain connects TRBV14 to TRBJ2-7; D could derive from TRBD1 or TRBD2 (5 bases each). V dropped 4 bases and J dropped 1 base, with 17 bases sitting between them. The germline V gene encodes CDR1 SGHDN and CDR2 FVKESK. The length of the CDR3 is 16 residues. CDR3 sequence: CASSPTGVTDSYEQYF. The DNA of the CDR3 is TGTGCCAGCAGCCCCACCGGGGTGACAGATTCCTACGAGCAGTACTTC.

The chain uses TRBV15 and TRBJ2-1; the D is unclear. Trimming left V 0 bases short and J 7 bases short, with 4 bases between. This CDR3 region has 12 residues. Germline V gives CDR1 LNHNV, CDR2 YYDKDF (reference sequence). The CDR3 here is CATSRDANEQFF. DNA of the CDR3: TGTGCCACCAGCAGAGATGCGAATGAGCAGTTCTTC.

The chain has TRBV30 and TRBJ2-7, with D perhaps TRBD2 (7 bases). V shed 2 bases and J shed 1 base, with 15 bases lying between them. Germline CDR1 and CDR2: GTSNPN and SVGIG (reference sequence). The CDR3 covers 15 residues. This CDR3 reads CAWSTREGVSYEQYF. The CDR3 coding sequence is TGTGCCTGGAGTACCAGGGAGGGGGTATCCTACGAGCAGTACTTC. Combining the CDR3 with reference TRBV30 and TRBJ2-7 gives the whole variable domain SQTIHQWPATLVQPVGSPLSLECTVEGTSNPNLYWYRQAAGRGLQLLFYSVGIGQISSEVPQNLSASRPQDRQFILSSKKLLLSDSGFYLCAWSTREGVSYEQYFGPGTRLTVT.

The J gene is TRBJ2-7, the V gene TRBV4-1; D unclear. The CDR3 sequence is 15 residues long. Germline CDR1 reads MGHRA; CDR2 reads YSYEKL. V shed 0 bases and J shed 2 bases, with 11 bases lying between them. Written as DNA, the CDR3 is TGCGCCAGCAGCCAAGATCTCGACCCTACCTACGAGCAGTACTTC. This sequence encodes CASSQDLDPTYEQYF.

The V and J genes are TRBV5-5 and TRBJ1-1; 10 positions match TRBD1. Germline-derived CDR1 and CDR2 are SGHKS and YYEKEE (reference sequence). CDR3 length equals 19 residues. Losses at the gene ends were 0 bases for V and 5 bases for J; bases not matched to a gene: 16. The CDR3 DNA sequence: TGTGCCAGCAGCTTGGTATTAGGGACAGGGGCTCTAGTTTGGACTGAAGCTTTCTTT. Its protein is CASSLVLGTGALVWTEAFF.

This clone was detected a few times. A read error may account for a junction end that differs from germline. The chain has TRBV14 and TRBJ1-2; the match to TRBD1 covers 8 bases. CDR1 is SGHDN, CDR2 FVKESK, per germline. The CDR3 contains 17 residues. CDR3 loop: CASSQDRLTGGVYGYTF. The DNA for the CDR3 is TGCGCCAGCAGCCAAGATCGGCTAACAGGGGGGGTCTATGGCTACACCTTC.

V usage is TRBV5-1 and J usage is TRBJ2-7, with D perhaps matching TRBD2 (6 bases). With 4 bases removed from V and 6 bases from J, the gap between germline ends came to 11 bases. The CDR3 loop spans 12 amino acids. CDR1 is SGHRS and CDR2 is YFSETQ in the germline V gene. As DNA, the CDR3 is TGCGCCAGCAGCGGCAAAGCGGGCGAGCAGTACTTC. This sequence encodes CASSGKAGEQYF. Variable domain in full (rest from reference TRBV5-1 and TRBJ2-7): KAGVTQTPRYLIKTRGQQVTLSCSPISGHRSVSWYQQTPGQGLQFLFEYFSETQRNKGNFPGRFSGRQFSNSRSEMNVSTLELGDSALYLCASSGKAGEQYFGPGTRLTVT.

J is TRBJ2-1 and V is TRBV5-6, with 9 nucleotides matching TRBD1. Germline lookup yields CDR1 SGHDT and CDR2 YYEEEE. The trim removed 0 bases at V and 1 base at J, leaving 5 bases unmatched. There are 17 residues in the CDR3. The CDR3 DNA is TGTGCCAGCAGCTTGGGTTCCGGGACAGGGTCCTACAATGAGCAGTTCTTC. It codes for CASSLGSGTGSYNEQFF.

The J gene is TRBJ2-7, the V gene TRBV19, with TRBD1 matching 7 bases. This CDR3 is 12 amino acids long. Trimming removed 9 bases from V and 5 bases from J; junction bases left unmatched: 7. Germline values: CDR1 LNHDA, CDR2 SQIVND (reference sequence). For the CDR3, the DNA is TGTGCCAGCCGGGACAGAAAGGACGAGCAGTACTTC. Amino acid sequence: CASRDRKDEQYF.

V usage is TRBV29-1 and J usage is TRBJ1-3; D is undetermined. V was shortened by 6 bases and J by 0 bases, with 3 bases between the two germline ends. Germline V CDR1 and CDR2: SQVTM, ANQGSEA. The CDR3 has 11 residues. This CDR3 reads CSVYSGNTIYF. Written as DNA, the CDR3 is TGCAGCGTCTACTCTGGAAACACCATATATTTT.

This clone occurred once. The chain carries TRBV7-2 and TRBJ1-2; 7 bases map to TRBD1. The CDR3 is made up of 18 amino acids. Looked up from germline, CDR1 is SGHTA and CDR2 is FQGNSA. Germline trimming cut 2 bases from V and 4 bases from J; bases unmatched to any gene: 16. For the CDR3, the DNA is TGTGCCAGCAGCTTATTAGGGCACAGGGGACCACGGGGCTATGGCTACACCTTC. Its translation is CASSLLGHRGPRGYGYTF.